The next 12 T cell receptor beta chains were all read from a single sample in a study of shared clonotypes between healthy human individuals. Data came from immunoSEQ multiplex PCR; TCRdb stores just in-frame clones and leaves some out. Counted here are 1.4 million to 1.5 million clones, approximately 96% occurring once; the ten biggest clones make up more than 0.9%. Material for sequencing was naive CD4+ T cells sorted from blood. The subset is: CD45RA+ positively selected. These receptors were obtained from a man aged 25-40 years in good health.

The chain couples TRBV9 to TRBJ2-3; no reliable D call. The V end lost 2 bases, the J end lost 5 bases, and 9 bases lay between the germline ends. Germline assignment: CDR1 SGDLS and CDR2 YYNGEE. This CDR3 contains 13 residues. The CDR3 nucleotides are TGTGCCAGCAGCGTTTTGGTAGAAGATACGCAGTATTTT. It codes for CASSVLVEDTQYF.

The chain carries TRBV28 and TRBJ1-2; D unclear. V dropped 2 bases and J dropped 3 bases, with 7 bases sitting between them. Per germline, CDR1 MDHEN and CDR2 SYDVKM. This CDR3 is 13 amino acids long. This CDR3 reads CASSLNSYYGYTF. CDR3 DNA sequence: TGTGCCAGCAGTTTAAACAGTTACTATGGCTACACCTTC.

V and J are TRBV6-6 and TRBJ2-2; D is unclear. Trimming cost V 2 bases and J 7 bases, with 5 bases left between them. The germline V gene encodes CDR1 MNHNY and CDR2 SVGAGI (reference sequence). This CDR3 has 12 residues. The CDR3 spells CASSYANGELFF. The DNA for the CDR3 is TGTGCCAGCAGTTACGCCAACGGGGAGCTGTTTTTT.

Only one count was recorded for this clone. The chain carries TRBV7-9 and TRBJ2-3; 11 bases match TRBD1. Germline V gene sequence: CDR1 SEHNR, CDR2 FQNEAQ (reference sequence). The trim removed 4 bases at V and 14 bases at J, leaving 17 bases unmatched. The CDR3 runs 16 residues. In DNA form, the CDR3 reads TGTGCCAGCAGCTGGGGGAGGACAGGGGGCCACAAGGTCCCGTATTTT. Translated, it gives CASSWGRTGGHKVPYF. The whole variable domain, remainder taken from reference TRBV7-9 and TRBJ2-3, is DTGVSQNPRHKITKRGQNVTFRCDPISEHNRLYWYRQTLGQGPEFLTYFQNEAQLEKSRLLSDRFSAERPKGSFSTLEIQRTEQGDSAMYLCASSWGRTGGHKVPYFGPGTRLTVL.

This clone appeared a single time. The J gene is TRBJ1-2, the V gene TRBV25-1; weak D call: TRBD1 (5 bases). The CDR3 runs to 11 residues. From germline, CDR1 is MGHDK and CDR2 SYGVNS. The ends were cut back, 8 bases at V and 1 base at J, with 5 bases in the middle. The CDR3 bases are TGTGCCAGCGACAGTAACTATGGCTACACCTTC. The encoded protein is CASDSNYGYTF.

J is TRBJ1-1 and V is TRBV14, with D unresolved. The V gene lost 1 base and the J gene lost 4 bases, with 1 base spanning the gap. The CDR3 loop spans 11 amino acids. Germline values: CDR1 SGHDN, CDR2 FVKESK. Here the CDR3 DNA reads TGTGCCAGCAGCCAAGGCACTGAAGCTTTCTTT. The encoded protein is CASSQGTEAFF.

The V and J genes are TRBV10-3 and TRBJ1-2, with no clear D. V gave up 3 bases and J gave up 4 bases, with 12 bases separating them. This CDR3 has 14 amino acids. Germline CDR1 is ENHRY and CDR2 is SYGVKD. The CDR3: CAISELQERYGYTF. CDR3 nucleotide sequence: TGTGCCATCAGTGAACTTCAGGAACGCTATGGCTACACCTTC.

This CDR3 is CASIKGGLTDTQYF. In DNA, the CDR3 is TGTGCCAGCATCAAAGGGGGGCTCACAGATACGCAGTATTTT. V gene TRBV11-2 combines with J gene TRBJ2-3, with D perhaps given as TRBD1 or TRBD2 (6 bases each). The CDR3 runs 14 residues. The ends were cut back, 7 bases at V and 2 bases at J, with 13 bases in the middle. CDR1 SGHAT and CDR2 FQNNGV come from the germline V gene.

This sequence joins TRBV10-3 and TRBJ2-5; possible D gene TRBD1, 6 bases. Germline CDR1 reads ENHRY; CDR2 reads SYGVKD. V was cut by 2 bases and J by 4 bases, with 8 bases left in between. The CDR3 has 13 residues. The CDR3 DNA is TGTGCCATCAGTGAGAACAGGGCAGAGACCCAGTACTTC. Translating it yields CAISENRAETQYF.

A word on this clone: Other DNA sequences within the sample encode an identical CDR3. V gene TRBV28 combines with J gene TRBJ1-5, with no clear D. The CDR3 has 13 residues. V was cut by 3 bases and J by 0 bases, with 3 bases left in between. CDR1 and CDR2 from the germline V gene are MDHEN and SYDVKM. CDR3: CASSLISNQPQHF. The CDR3 DNA reads as TGTGCCAGCAGTTTGATTAGCAATCAGCCCCAGCATTTT.

This rearrangement joins TRBV28 to TRBJ1-5; D unclear. CDR1 and CDR2 (germline): MDHEN, SYDVKM. This CDR3 spans 14 amino acids. V lost 7 bases and J 6 bases, leaving 16 bases between the germline ends. The CDR3: CASTLGLGIQPQHF. DNA for the CDR3: TGTGCCAGCACTCTAGGCCTGGGAATTCAGCCCCAGCATTTT.

V is TRBV12-5 and J is TRBJ2-1; 7 nucleotides agree with TRBD2. Germline CDR1 reads LGHNT; CDR2 reads FRNRAP. V was pared by 5 bases and J by 5 bases, with 12 bases of the junction left unmatched. This CDR3 comprises 16 residues. The CDR3 region has the DNA TGTGCTAGTGGTGCAGCGGGTAGCGGGCTGCACAATGAGCAGTTCTTC. It specifies CASGAAGSGLHNEQFF.